The rows below give T cell receptor beta chains drawn from one sample of a study of OX40 agonist ivuxolimab in advanced cancers. This table comes from immunoSEQ multiplex PCR, and its TCRdb copy is limited to in-frame clones, with some not included. Of 77,000 or so clones listed, around 92% were seen once; the top ten hold approximately 0.5%. Sequencing used CD4+ or CD8+ T cells sorted from blood, obtained in a trial of the OX40 agonist ivuxolimab. The receptors were gathered from an adult with an advanced solid tumor such as melanoma, head and neck, liver or kidney cancer. CDR3s include the opening cysteine and the closing phenylalanine or tryptophan. Each record gives: clone size, V gene, J gene, CDR3 length, CDR3 protein. For some rows the clone size is stated as once, few or many, or as a class when expanded; others skip it.

clone size: -
V gene: TRBV4-3
J gene: TRBJ2-3
CDR3 length: 15
CDR3 protein: CASSQDRGGADTQYF

clone size: -
V gene: TRBV7-2
J gene: TRBJ2-7
CDR3 length: 12
CDR3 protein: CASSSISYEQYF

clone size: -
V gene: TRBV19
J gene: TRBJ2-3
CDR3 length: 15
CDR3 protein: CASSKRTGGTDTQYF

clone size: -
V gene: TRBV15
J gene: TRBJ1-4
CDR3 length: 12
CDR3 protein: CATSRGNEKLFF

clone size: -
V gene: TRBV11-2
J gene: TRBJ2-5
CDR3 length: 14
CDR3 protein: CASSLQGNQETQYF

clone size: -
V gene: TRBV5-6
J gene: TRBJ2-7
CDR3 length: 15
CDR3 protein: CASSRLAGRSYEQYF

clone size: once
V gene: TRBV10-3
J gene: TRBJ2-1
CDR3 length: 13
CDR3 protein: CAISGGTYNEQFF

clone size: -
V gene: TRBV7-8
J gene: TRBJ1-2
CDR3 length: 16
CDR3 protein: CASSIRGRILTYGYTF

clone size: -
V gene: TRBV4-2
J gene: TRBJ2-7
CDR3 length: 16
CDR3 protein: CASSPRLAGASYEQYF

clone size: -
V gene: TRBV7-9
J gene: TRBJ2-3
CDR3 length: 16
CDR3 protein: CASSLDRVGVTDTQYF

clone size: -
V gene: TRBV7-2
J gene: TRBJ2-1
CDR3 length: 16
CDR3 protein: CASSLATGGSYNEQFF

clone size: -
V gene: TRBV15
J gene: TRBJ1-5
CDR3 length: 14
CDR3 protein: CATSRGVRRQPQHF

clone size: -
V gene: TRBV11-2
J gene: TRBJ2-4
CDR3 length: 16
CDR3 protein: CASSLRRTGGSNIQYF

clone size: -
V gene: TRBV5-8
J gene: TRBJ2-7
CDR3 length: 14
CDR3 protein: CASRWGSGSYEQYF

clone size: -
V gene: TRBV6-1
J gene: TRBJ2-1
CDR3 length: 14
CDR3 protein: CASSEPSGNNEQFF

clone size: -
V gene: TRBV4-2
J gene: TRBJ2-2
CDR3 length: 14
CDR3 protein: CASSPLRRAGELFF

clone size: -
V gene: TRBV27
J gene: TRBJ2-4
CDR3 length: 15
CDR3 protein: CASSLEGAAKNIQYF

clone size: -
V gene: TRBV5-4
J gene: TRBJ2-1
CDR3 length: 15
CDR3 protein: CASSFGGGAENEQFF

clone size: -
V gene: TRBV27
J gene: TRBJ2-1
CDR3 length: 16
CDR3 protein: CASSLYGLAGAKGQFF

clone size: -
V gene: TRBV7-3
J gene: TRBJ2-1
CDR3 length: 17
CDR3 protein: CASSSRPQAGGSNEQFF

clone size: -
V gene: TRBV25-1
J gene: TRBJ2-7
CDR3 length: 16
CDR3 protein: CASTLLIRESSYEQYF

clone size: -
V gene: TRBV11-3
J gene: TRBJ1-4
CDR3 length: 15
CDR3 protein: CASSPRDRGYEKLFF

clone size: -
V gene: TRBV6-1
J gene: TRBJ2-5
CDR3 length: 14
CDR3 protein: CASSEATKQETQYF

clone size: few
V gene: TRBV11-3
J gene: TRBJ2-4
CDR3 length: 15
CDR3 protein: CASRGQGETKNIQYF

clone size: -
V gene: TRBV6-5
J gene: TRBJ2-7
CDR3 length: 9
CDR3 protein: CAGRHEQYF

clone size: -
V gene: TRBV6-5
J gene: TRBJ1-1
CDR3 length: 13
CDR3 protein: CASSSLSNTEAFF

clone size: -
V gene: TRBV29-1
J gene: TRBJ1-1
CDR3 length: 13
CDR3 protein: CSVCHGGNTEAFF

clone size: -
V gene: TRBV5-1
J gene: TRBJ1-4
CDR3 length: 14
CDR3 protein: CASSPRTGGEKLFF

clone size: -
V gene: TRBV6-1
J gene: TRBJ2-7
CDR3 length: 15
CDR3 protein: CASRPTGMRAYEQYF

clone size: -
V gene: TRBV11-2
J gene: TRBJ2-7
CDR3 length: 15
CDR3 protein: CASSPGHQSSYEQYF

clone size: -
V gene: TRBV7-2
J gene: TRBJ1-1
CDR3 length: 13
CDR3 protein: CASSRTGVTEAFF

clone size: few
V gene: TRBV19
J gene: TRBJ2-1
CDR3 length: 15
CDR3 protein: CASSITGSSYNEQFF

clone size: -
V gene: TRBV7-9
J gene: TRBJ1-1
CDR3 length: 15
CDR3 protein: CASSLAGQSNTEAFF

clone size: -
V gene: TRBV7-2
J gene: TRBJ1-1
CDR3 length: 16
CDR3 protein: CASSLGAVRGNTEAFF

clone size: few
V gene: TRBV28
J gene: TRBJ1-1
CDR3 length: 17
CDR3 protein: CASSFPFRLAGNAEAFF

clone size: -
V gene: TRBV6-6
J gene: TRBJ1-1
CDR3 length: 15
CDR3 protein: CASSSPGLVNTEAFF

clone size: -
V gene: TRBV28
J gene: TRBJ2-1
CDR3 length: 15
CDR3 protein: CASKTPGLAGGEQFF

clone size: -
V gene: TRBV6-6
J gene: TRBJ2-3
CDR3 length: 15
CDR3 protein: CASTSGSLLTDTQYF

clone size: -
V gene: TRBV9
J gene: TRBJ2-2
CDR3 length: 16
CDR3 protein: CASSALTGTSTGELFF

clone size: -
V gene: TRBV29-1
J gene: TRBJ2-7
CDR3 length: 15
CDR3 protein: CSVTQTSYSPWEQYF